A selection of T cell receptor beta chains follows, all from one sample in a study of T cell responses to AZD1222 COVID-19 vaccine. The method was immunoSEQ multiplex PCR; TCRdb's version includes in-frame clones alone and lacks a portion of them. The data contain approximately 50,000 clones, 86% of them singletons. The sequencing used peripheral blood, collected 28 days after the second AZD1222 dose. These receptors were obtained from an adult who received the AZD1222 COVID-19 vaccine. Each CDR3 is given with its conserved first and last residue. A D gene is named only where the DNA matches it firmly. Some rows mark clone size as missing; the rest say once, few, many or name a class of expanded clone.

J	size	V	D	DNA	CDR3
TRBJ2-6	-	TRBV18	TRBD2	TGTGCCAGCTCACCGGGGGGGGACGGGGCCAACGTCCTGACTTTC	CASSPGGDGANVLTF
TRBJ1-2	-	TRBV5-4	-	TGTGCCAGCATCCAAAGACCCAGCGGGGCCCCCTATGGCTACACCTTC	CASIQRPSGAPYGYTF
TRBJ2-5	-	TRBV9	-	TGTGCCAGCAGCGTAGGTCAACGCGGGGGCCGCCAAGAGACCCAGTACTTC	CASSVGQRGGRQETQYF
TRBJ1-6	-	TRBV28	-	TGTGCCAGCAGTTTAAACGTACGGGGAAATTCACCCCTCCACTTT	CASSLNVRGNSPLHF
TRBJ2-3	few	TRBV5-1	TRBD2	TGCGCCAGCAGCCCATTAGCGGGAGGGCCAGCAGATACGCAGTATTTT	CASSPLAGGPADTQYF
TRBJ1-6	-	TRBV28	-	TGTGCCAGCATCCCTCAGAGTGGAGGAAATTCACCCCTCCACTTT	CASIPQSGGNSPLHF
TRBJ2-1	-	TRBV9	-	TGTGCCAGCAGCGTAGGTTCAGGAAACAATGAGCAGTTCTTC	CASSVGSGNNEQFF
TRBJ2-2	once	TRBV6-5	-	TGTGCCAGCAGTCACGGGGCCGGGGAGCTGTTTTTT	CASSHGAGELFF
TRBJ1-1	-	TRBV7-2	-	TGTGCCAGCATAGGGAGGGAGAGTCGCACTGAAGCTTTCTTT	CASIGRESRTEAFF
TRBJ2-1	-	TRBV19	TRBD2	TGTGCCAGTGAAACTAGCGGGAGAAGAAATGAGCAGTTCTTC	CASETSGRRNEQFF
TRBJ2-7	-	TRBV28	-	TGTGCCAGCAGTTTACAGGGTTACGAGCAGTACTTC	CASSLQGYEQYF
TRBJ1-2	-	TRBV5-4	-	TGTGCCAGCAGCTTGGACTTGGGCCCTAACTATGGCTACACCTTC	CASSLDLGPNYGYTF
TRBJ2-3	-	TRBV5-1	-	TGCGCCAGCAGCTTCGAGGGCCAGTTGACAGATACGCAGTATTTT	CASSFEGQLTDTQYF
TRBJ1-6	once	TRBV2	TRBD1	TGTGCCAGCAGTGAAGTGAACTTTGTGCCGGGACAGAGAAATTCACCCCTCCACTTT	CASSEVNFVPGQRNSPLHF
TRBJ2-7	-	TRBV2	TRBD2	TGTGCCAGCAGTGAGGTTGCGGGGGTCGAGCAGTACTTC	CASSEVAGVEQYF
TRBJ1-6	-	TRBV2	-	TGTGCCAGCAGTGTCGCATCATATTCACCCCTCCACTTT	CASSVASYSPLHF
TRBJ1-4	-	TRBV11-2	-	TGTGCCAGCAGCCCCTTCGGGTGGGAAGAAAAACTGTTTTTT	CASSPFGWEEKLFF
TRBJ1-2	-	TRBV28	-	TGTGCCAGCAGCCGCCGTAACTATGGCTACACCTTC	CASSRRNYGYTF
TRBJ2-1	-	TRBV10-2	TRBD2	TGCGCCAGCAGTGAGCTTTACGGGAAGGCTAGCGGGAACGAGAATGAGCAGTTCTTC	CASSELYGKASGNENEQFF
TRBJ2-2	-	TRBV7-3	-	TGTGCCAGCAGCTTAGGGCAGATGAACACCGGGGAGCTGTTTTTT	CASSLGQMNTGELFF
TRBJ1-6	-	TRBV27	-	TGTGCCAGCAGGATTGGTTTCACTTCACCCCTCCACTTT	CASRIGFTSPLHF
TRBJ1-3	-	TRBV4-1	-	TGCGCCAGCAGCCAATGGGCCTTAGCAGGGTCGCGGGGAAACACCATATATTTT	CASSQWALAGSRGNTIYF
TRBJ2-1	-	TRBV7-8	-	TGTGCCAGCAGCTTAGGAGTTAACGATGAGCAGTTCTTC	CASSLGVNDEQFF
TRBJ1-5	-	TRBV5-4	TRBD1	TGTGCCAGCAGCTTGGGGACAGGGGACTATCAGCCCCAGCATTTT	CASSLGTGDYQPQHF
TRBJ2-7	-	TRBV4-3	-	TGCGCCAGCAGCCAAGAGGTTGGAAGGAGCTCCTACGAGCAGTACTTC	CASSQEVGRSSYEQYF
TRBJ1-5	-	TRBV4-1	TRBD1	TGCGCCAGCAGCCAGATAGGGGACAGGAGAAATCAGCCCCAGCATTTT	CASSQIGDRRNQPQHF
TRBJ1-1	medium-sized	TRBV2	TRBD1	TGTGCCAGCAGTCCTAGGACAGGTGGGGTGGGCACTGAAGCTTTCTTT	CASSPRTGGVGTEAFF
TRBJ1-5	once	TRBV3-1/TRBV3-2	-	TGTGCCAGCAGCCATCAGGGATTTAGTCAGCCCCAGCATTTT	CASSHQGFSQPQHF
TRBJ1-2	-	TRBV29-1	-	TGCAGCGTTGAAGATTTGGGGGGAAGCTACACCTTC	CSVEDLGGSYTF
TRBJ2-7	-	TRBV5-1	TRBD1	TGCGCCAGCAGCTCTAGGGACAGCTCCTACGAGCAGTACTTC	CASSSRDSSYEQYF
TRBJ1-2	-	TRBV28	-	TGTGCCAGCAGTTTTGGGGTGGCCGGCAAGGACGGCTACACCTTC	CASSFGVAGKDGYTF
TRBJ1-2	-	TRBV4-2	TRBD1	TGTGCCAGCAGCCCATCATTCGGGACAGGGGATTATGGCTACACCTTC	CASSPSFGTGDYGYTF
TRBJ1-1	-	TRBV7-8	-	TGTGCCAGCAGCTTAATCGGGCCGAACACTGAAGCTTTCTTT	CASSLIGPNTEAFF
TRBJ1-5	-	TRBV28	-	TGTGCCAGCAGAACACAGGGAGTTGGGAATCAGCCCCAGCATTTT	CASRTQGVGNQPQHF
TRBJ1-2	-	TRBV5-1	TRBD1	TGCGCCAGCAGCGTCGGGGACAGGGTCTATGGCTACACCTTC	CASSVGDRVYGYTF
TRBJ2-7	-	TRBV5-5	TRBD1	TGTGCCAGCAGCTTGGGACAGGGGGCATACGAGCAGTACTTC	CASSLGQGAYEQYF
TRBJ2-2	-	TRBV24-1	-	TGTGCCACCGAGATAGAGGTCGGGGAGCTGTTTTTT	CATEIEVGELFF
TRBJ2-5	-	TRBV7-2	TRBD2	TGTGCCAGCAGCTTAGCGAGCTCAGCGGGGCAAGAGACCCAGTACTTC	CASSLASSAGQETQYF
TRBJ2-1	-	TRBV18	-	TGTGCCAGCTCACCCCCTTTAACGGGATACAATGAGCAGTTCTTC	CASSPPLTGYNEQFF
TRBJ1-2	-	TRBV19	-	TGTGCCAGTAGTATTAACCGGGGCTACCATGGCTACACCTTC	CASSINRGYHGYTF
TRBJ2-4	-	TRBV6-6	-	TGTGCCAGCAGTTACTCGGACTACCCTGTAGAGTACTTC	CASSYSDYPVEYF
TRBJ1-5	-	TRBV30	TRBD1	TGTGCCTGGAGAAAGGGACAGTTCAATCAGCCCCAGCATTTT	CAWRKGQFNQPQHF
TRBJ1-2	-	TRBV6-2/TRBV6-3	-	TGTGCCAGCAGTTACTCTTTACAGCCGGTCACTAACTATGGCTACACCTTC	CASSYSLQPVTNYGYTF
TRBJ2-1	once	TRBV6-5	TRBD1	TGTGCCAGCCGATCCGGGACAGGGGTGAATGAGCAGTTCTTC	CASRSGTGVNEQFF
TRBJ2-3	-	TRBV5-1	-	TGCGCCAGCAGCTTGGGGCCTGGAGATACGCAGTATTTT	CASSLGPGDTQYF
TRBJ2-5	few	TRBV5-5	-	TGTGCCAGCAGCTTTTCAGGGATGGGGGAGACCCAGTACTTC	CASSFSGMGETQYF
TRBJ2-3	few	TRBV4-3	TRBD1	TGCGCCAGCAGCCAAGAAGCGAGAAGGGGGCATTTTCCAGATACGCAGTATTTT	CASSQEARRGHFPDTQYF
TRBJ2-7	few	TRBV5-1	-	TGCGCCAGCAGCTTGGATCCGGGTTCGGCCTACGAGCAGTACTTC	CASSLDPGSAYEQYF
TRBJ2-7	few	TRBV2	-	TGTGCCAGCAGCCAGGCGGGTAGCGGTAACTACGAGCAGTACTTC	CASSQAGSGNYEQYF
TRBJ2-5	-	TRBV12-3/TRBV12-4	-	TGTGCCAGCAGTTTCCGGGGCGTAGAGACCCAGTACTTC	CASSFRGVETQYF